This TCR beta chain was sequenced in a study of T-cell reconstitution after alpha-beta-depleted transplantation in children. This clonotype was seen ten or more times. Unique molecular identifiers were used to barcode this TCRbeta library. TCRdb reanalysed the PCR reads using MiXCR and keeps one entry per CDR3 protein. This table holds 400,000 to 500,000 distinct CDR3 sequences, 11% found once. The sample in question was PBMCs from the stem cell graft donor, obtained from the stem cell graft. The sequence was obtained from a human donor who donated a stem cell graft to a child with acute myeloid leukemia.

In DNA form, the CDR3 reads TGCGCCAGCAGCCAAGATTCCCCACAGGGGGCGCGTGAGCAGTTCTTC. As protein: CASSQDSPQGAREQFF. The chain has TRBV4-1 and TRBJ2-1, with 9 bases aligning to TRBD1. The V gene's germline CDR1 is MGHRA and CDR2 YSYEKL. The CDR3 loop spans 16 amino acids. V lost 0 bases and J lost 9; bases outside the gene matches: 9.